This entry lists 27 T cell receptor beta chains sequenced from one sample in a study of OX40 agonist ivuxolimab in advanced cancers. Only in-frame clones appear in the TCRdb table, and some are missing; sequencing was by immunoSEQ multiplex PCR. This sample yields tens of thousands of clones, of which 85% are seen a single time; 1.5% to 2% belongs to the top ten. Sequenced here: CD4+ or CD8+ T cells sorted from blood, sampled in a trial of the OX40 agonist ivuxolimab. These receptors were obtained from an adult with an advanced solid tumor such as melanoma, head and neck, liver or kidney cancer.

This sequence joins TRBV7-9 and TRBJ2-5; TRBD1 agrees at 7 bases. The germline CDR1 and CDR2 sequences are SEHNR and FQNEAQ (reference sequence). V trimming: 0 bases; J trimming: 0 bases; junction bases outside the gene matches: 1. The CDR3 has 15 amino acids. As DNA, the CDR3 is TGTGCCAGCAGCTTAGCGGGACAGTACCAAGAGACCCAGTACTTC. Protein sequence: CASSLAGQYQETQYF.

The chain is built from TRBV7-3 and TRBJ1-2, with 7 bases aligning to TRBD1. The ends lost 2 bases at V and 6 bases at J; junction bases unmatched: 3. Germline values: CDR1 SGHTA, CDR2 FQGTGA. This CDR3 has 13 amino acids. As DNA, the CDR3 is TGTGCCAGCAGCTTACCCACAGGGGATGGCTACACCTTC. Protein: CASSLPTGDGYTF. The full variable domain, with the rest looked up from reference TRBV7-3 and TRBJ1-2, is GAGVSQTPSNKVTEKGKYVELRCDPISGHTALYWYRQSLGQGPEFLIYFQGTGAADDSGLPNDRFFAVRPEGSVSTLKIQRTERGDSAVYLCASSLPTGDGYTFGSGTRLTVV.

This clone appeared once. This chain joins TRBV4-1 and TRBJ2-2, with 12 bases fitting TRBD2. Germline trimming cut 1 base from V and 4 bases from J; bases unmatched to any gene: 7. The length of the CDR3 is 18 residues. Germline V gene lookup returns CDR1 MGHRA and CDR2 YSYEKL. The CDR3 is CASSQVASGGVGTGELFF. In DNA, the CDR3 is TGCGCCAGCAGCCAAGTGGCTAGCGGGGGGGTCGGCACCGGGGAGCTGTTTTTT.

The chain uses TRBV5-7 and TRBJ2-7; TRBD1 is a possible D gene (6 bases). Being an ORF, TRBV5-7 has a function that is uncertain. V lost 1 base, J lost 2 bases, and 16 bases lay in between. The CDR3 is 16 amino acids. Here the CDR3 reads CASSLWGQLSTYEQYF. The CDR3 DNA reads TGTGCCAGCAGCTTGTGGGGGCAGCTAAGTACCTACGAGCAGTACTTC.

The rearrangement uses TRBV5-1 and TRBJ2-1; 7 bases line up with TRBD2. With 2 bases clipped from V and 5 bases from J, the junction kept 7 bases outside the gene matches. Germline V gene data show CDR1 as SGHRS and CDR2 as YFSETQ. The CDR3 has 15 amino acids. The DNA for the CDR3 is TGCGCCAGCAGCTTTAGGGCTAGCGGAGACAATGAGCAGTTCTTC. Protein: CASSFRASGDNEQFF.

The V gene is TRBV7-7, the J gene TRBJ2-1; D remains unclear. The CDR3 runs 15 residues. Looked up from germline, CDR1 is SSHAT and CDR2 is FNYEAQ (reference sequence). V was pared by 1 base and J by 4 bases, with 11 bases between. The CDR3: CASSLGPALYNEQFF. As DNA, the CDR3 is TGTGCCAGCAGCTTAGGACCTGCCTTGTACAATGAGCAGTTCTTC. The full variable domain, its missing parts supplied by reference TRBV7-7 and TRBJ2-1, is GAGVSQSPRYKVTKRGQDVTLRCDPISSHATLYWYQQALGQGPEFLTYFNYEAQPDKSGLPSDRFSAERPEGSISTLTIQRTEQRDSAMYRCASSLGPALYNEQFFGPGTRLTVL.

The DNA for the CDR3 is TGTGCCAGCAGCTTAGACGGCGACACCGGGGAGCTGTTTTTT. This codes for CASSLDGDTGELFF. The chain employs TRBV7-2 and TRBJ2-2, with D unclear. The V end lost 1 base, the J end lost 3 bases, and 6 bases lay between the germline ends. Germline CDR1 is SGHTA and CDR2 is FQGNSA. The CDR3 totals 14 residues.

A single count supports this clone. The V and J genes are TRBV18 and TRBJ1-5; possibly TRBD1 for D (6 bases). The CDR3 consists of 16 residues. V lost 3 bases to trimming and J lost 5 bases, with 17 bases between them. Germline CDR1 KGHSH, CDR2 LQKENI. CDR3 sequence reads: CASSPRGTGIDQPQHF. DNA of the CDR3: TGTGCCAGCTCACCGCGAGGTACAGGGATCGATCAGCCCCAGCATTTT.

The CDR3: CASSLGPSGETDTQYF. As DNA, the CDR3 is TGCGCCAGCAGCTTGGGACCTAGCGGGGAGACAGATACGCAGTATTTT. The gene calls are TRBV5-1 and TRBJ2-3; TRBD2 matches 9 bases. After removal of 0 bases from V and 3 bases from J, the junction contained 5 bases not matched to a gene. CDR3 length equals 16 residues. Looked up from germline, CDR1 is SGHRS and CDR2 is YFSETQ.

J is TRBJ1-2 and V is TRBV6-1; D is ambiguous. V lost 5 bases to trimming and J lost 4 bases, with 11 bases between them. Germline CDR1 MNHNS, CDR2 SASEGT. The CDR3 runs 13 residues. The CDR3 reads CASSPAAPYGYTF. The CDR3 nucleotides read TGTGCCAGCAGTCCCGCAGCCCCCTATGGCTACACCTTC.

The gene calls are TRBV5-1 and TRBJ2-1, with D perhaps given as TRBD1 or TRBD2 (5 bases each). CDR1 and CDR2 (germline): SGHRS, YFSETQ. The CDR3 sequence is 16 residues long. Between the trimmed V and J ends, which lost 5 bases and 0 bases, there was a span of 15 bases. CDR3: CASRFVGGGSYNEQFF. CDR3 coding DNA: TGCGCCAGCAGGTTTGTTGGTGGGGGCTCCTACAATGAGCAGTTCTTC.

The chain joins TRBV29-1 to TRBJ1-1; 8 bases match TRBD1. V shed 5 bases, J shed 2 bases, and the junction held 10 bases outside the gene matches. CDR3 length equals 15 residues. Per germline, CDR1 SQVTM and CDR2 ANQGSEA. The CDR3 protein is CSVLPQGARNTEAFF. In DNA form, the CDR3 reads TGCAGCGTTCTCCCCCAGGGGGCGCGTAACACTGAAGCTTTCTTT.

The V call is TRBV28, the J call TRBJ2-7; no definite D call. Germline V gives CDR1 MDHEN, CDR2 SYDVKM. CDR3 length: 14 amino acids. The V end was cut by 7 bases, the J end by 2 bases, with 15 bases between. CDR3 loop: CASIDGIFPYEQYF. DNA for the CDR3: TGTGCCAGCATCGATGGAATTTTCCCCTACGAGCAGTACTTC. The full variable domain, with the rest looked up from reference TRBV28 and TRBJ2-7, is DVKVTQSSRYLVKRTGEKVFLECVQDMDHENMFWYRQDPGLGLRLIYFSYDVKMKEKGDIPEGYSVSREKKERFSLILESASTNQTSMYLCASIDGIFPYEQYFGPGTRLTVT.

As DNA, the CDR3 is TGCAGTGCTAGAATAACAGATACGCAGTATTTT. It is translated as CSARITDTQYF. The rearrangement joins TRBV20-1 to TRBJ2-3; D remains ambiguous. Germline V gene lookup returns CDR1 DFQATT and CDR2 SNEGSKA (reference sequence). V lost 2 bases and J lost 3, with 3 bases in between. This CDR3 comprises 11 residues.

This clone has a single count. V is TRBV6-5 and J is TRBJ2-5; 9 positions agree with TRBD2. Per the germline V gene, CDR1 is MNHEY and CDR2 is SVGAGI. The CDR3 runs 11 residues. The chain's CDR3 is CGSSGEETQYF. In DNA form, the CDR3 reads TGTGGATCTAGCGGGGAGGAGACCCAGTACTTC.

This chain uses TRBV7-9 with TRBJ1-2, with D possibly matching TRBD1 (6 bases). V was trimmed by 6 bases and J by 8 bases, leaving 16 bases between them. CDR1 and CDR2 (germline): SEHNR, FQNEAQ (reference sequence). The length of the CDR3 is 13 residues. The chain's CDR3 is CASSFTTGLGYTF. As DNA, the CDR3 is TGTGCCAGCAGTTTCACCACAGGGTTAGGCTACACCTTC.

The chain carries TRBV9 and TRBJ2-3; D unresolved. V was clipped by 0 bases and J by 6 bases, with 11 bases between them. This CDR3 comprises 14 residues. Per the germline V gene, CDR1 is SGDLS and CDR2 is YYNGEE. For the CDR3, the DNA is TGTGCCAGCAGCGTAGGCCCCATGGGGGATACGCAGTATTTT. Its translation is CASSVGPMGDTQYF.

CDR3 in amino acids: CASSMEGRISGNTIYF. The DNA of the CDR3 is TGTGCCAGTAGTATGGAGGGACGGATCTCTGGAAACACCATATATTTT. This chain connects TRBV19 to TRBJ1-3, with D possibly being TRBD1 (5 bases). V was trimmed by 3 bases and J by 0 bases, leaving 12 bases between them. The CDR3 consists of 16 residues. Germline V gene data show CDR1 as LNHDA and CDR2 as SQIVND (reference sequence).

CDR3 residues: CASSLGANYGYTF. Written as DNA, the CDR3 is TGTGCCAGCTCACTCGGGGCAAACTATGGCTACACCTTC. This chain connects TRBV18 to TRBJ1-2; maybe TRBD1 (5 bases). V was clipped by 4 bases and J by 2 bases, with 8 bases between them. This CDR3 spans 13 amino acids. Germline CDR1 KGHSH, CDR2 LQKENI.

The chain recombines TRBV5-1 with TRBJ2-5; tentatively, D is TRBD1 or TRBD2 (5 bases each). The CDR3 length is 15 residues. V was clipped by 3 bases and J by 3 bases, with 15 bases between them. The germline V gene encodes CDR1 SGHRS and CDR2 YFSETQ. The CDR3 DNA reads TGCGCCAGCAGCTCCCCGGGGCTGAAAAAAGAGACCCAGTACTTC. Amino acid sequence: CASSSPGLKKETQYF.

V and J are TRBV5-4 and TRBJ2-5; 10 positions agree with TRBD1. CDR3 size: 13 residues. V shed 4 bases, J shed 5 bases, and the junction held 2 bases outside the gene matches. From germline, CDR1 is SGHNT and CDR2 YYREEE (reference sequence). This chain's CDR3 is CASSRGQGETQYF. The CDR3 region has the DNA TGTGCCAGCAGCCGGGGACAGGGGGAGACCCAGTACTTC.

This chain links TRBV5-5 with TRBJ1-1; TRBD1 matches at 9 bases. Germline loops: CDR1 SGHKS, CDR2 YYEKEE (reference sequence). V lost 4 bases and J lost 6; bases outside the gene matches: 4. The CDR3 spans 13 residues. The CDR3 spells CASSGTGKSEAFF. CDR3 sequence (DNA): TGTGCCAGCAGCGGGACAGGGAAGTCTGAAGCTTTCTTT.

CDR3 sequence: CSVEEGREAFF. The CDR3 DNA sequence: TGCAGCGTTGAAGAAGGACGTGAAGCTTTCTTT. The chain recombines TRBV29-1 with TRBJ1-1; D is undetermined. The germline V and J ends were trimmed by 0 bases and 7 bases, with 6 bases remaining between them. Germline V gene data show CDR1 as SQVTM and CDR2 as ANQGSEA. The CDR3 extends over 11 amino acids.

This clone was seen only once. This chain uses TRBV9 with TRBJ1-6; the D is unclear. With 1 base removed from V and 8 bases from J, the gap between germline ends came to 16 bases. From germline, CDR1 is SGDLS and CDR2 YYNGEE. This CDR3 region has 16 residues. The CDR3 reads CASSVSPNVIHSPLHF. The CDR3 DNA follows: TGTGCCAGCAGCGTAAGCCCGAACGTAATACATTCACCCCTCCACTTT. Variable domain in full (rest from reference TRBV9 and TRBJ1-6): DSGVTQTPKHLITATGQRVTLRCSPRSGDLSVYWYQQSLDQGLQFLIQYYNGEERAKGNILERFSAQQFPDLHSELNLSSLELGDSALYFCASSVSPNVIHSPLHFGNGTRLTVT.

The chain recombines TRBV29-1 with TRBJ1-1; 7 bases agree with TRBD1. This CDR3 contains 12 residues. CDR1 and CDR2 from the germline V gene are SQVTM and ANQGSEA. Trimming at V came to 7 bases and at J to 2 bases, leaving 4 bases not matched to a gene. CDR3 in amino acids: CSAGQQNTEAFF. The CDR3 bases are TGCAGCGCGGGACAGCAAAACACTGAAGCTTTCTTT. Combining the CDR3 with reference TRBV29-1 and TRBJ1-1 gives the whole variable domain SAVISQKPSRDICQRGTSLTIQCQVDSQVTMMFWYRQQPGQSLTLIATANQGSEATYESGFVIDKFPISRPNLTFSTLTVSNMSPEDSSIYLCSAGQQNTEAFFGQGTRLTVV.

This chain joins TRBV5-1 and TRBJ1-1; a possible D gene is TRBD1 (5 bases). Trimming removed 7 bases from V and 1 base from J, with 20 bases in between. The CDR3 extends over 16 amino acids. Germline assignment: CDR1 SGHRS and CDR2 YFSETQ. CDR3 coding DNA: TGCGCCAGCGTTCCTGGTGCCGGGGCTGGGAACACTGAAGCTTTCTTT. This codes for CASVPGAGAGNTEAFF.

With respect to this clone: Germline is not matched at one junction end, which may reflect a read error. Other nucleotide sequences from this sample produce the same CDR3. This chain joins TRBV7-9 and TRBJ1-5; tentative D call: TRBD1 (5 bases). The CDR3 consists of 13 residues. Germline CDR1 SEHNR, CDR2 FQNEAQ (reference sequence). The CDR3 spells CASSGQGHQPQHF. CDR3 bases: TGTGCCAGCAGCGGGCAGGGCCATCAGCCCCAGCACTTT.